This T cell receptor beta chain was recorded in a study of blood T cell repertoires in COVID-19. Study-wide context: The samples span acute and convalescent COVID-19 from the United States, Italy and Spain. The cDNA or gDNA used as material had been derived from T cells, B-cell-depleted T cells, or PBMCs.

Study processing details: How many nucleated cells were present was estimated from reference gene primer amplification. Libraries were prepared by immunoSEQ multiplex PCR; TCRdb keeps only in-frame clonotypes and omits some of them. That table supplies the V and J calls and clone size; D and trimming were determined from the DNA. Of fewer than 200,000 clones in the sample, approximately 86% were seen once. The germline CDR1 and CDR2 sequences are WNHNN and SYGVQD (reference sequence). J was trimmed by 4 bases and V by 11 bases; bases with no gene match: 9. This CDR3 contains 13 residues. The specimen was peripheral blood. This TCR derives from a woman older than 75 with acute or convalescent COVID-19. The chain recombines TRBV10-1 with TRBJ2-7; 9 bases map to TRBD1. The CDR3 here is CAYARDREYEQYF. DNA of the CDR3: TGCGCCTACGCCAGGGACAGGGAGTACGAGCAGTACTTC.